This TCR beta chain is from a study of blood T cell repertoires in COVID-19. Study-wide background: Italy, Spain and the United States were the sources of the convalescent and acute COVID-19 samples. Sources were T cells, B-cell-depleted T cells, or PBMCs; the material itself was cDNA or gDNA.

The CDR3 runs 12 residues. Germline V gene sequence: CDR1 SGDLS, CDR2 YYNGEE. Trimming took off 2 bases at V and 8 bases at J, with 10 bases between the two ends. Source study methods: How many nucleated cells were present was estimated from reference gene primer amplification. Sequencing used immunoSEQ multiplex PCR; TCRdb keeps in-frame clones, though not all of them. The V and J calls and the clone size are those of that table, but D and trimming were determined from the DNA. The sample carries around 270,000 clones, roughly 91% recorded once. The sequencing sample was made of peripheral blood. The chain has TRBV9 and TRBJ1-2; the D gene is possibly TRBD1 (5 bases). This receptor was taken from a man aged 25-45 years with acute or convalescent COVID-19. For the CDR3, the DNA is TGTGCCAGCAGCGTCCAGGGTATGGGCTACACCTTC. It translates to CASSVQGMGYTF.